This TCR beta chain is drawn from a study of T cell repertoires in cytomegalovirus infection. TCRdb itself ran the reads through MiXCR, one entry per CDR3 protein. The sample consists of some 150,000 distinct CDR3 sequences, 23% of them appearing once. The junction had 1 base not matched to a gene; V was cut back by 7 bases and J by 1 base. The CDR3 contains 15 residues. The germline gives CDR1 SGDLS, CDR2 YYNGEE. General observations from the study: HLA-C-restricted CMV-specific TCR beta clonotypes were dominant in the ex vivo response.

Turning to this clonotype: Its specificity is unknown.

The source is a human donor in good health (CMV status not recorded). Some clones in this sample may be carry-over from other donors' samples. The chain combines TRBV9 with TRBJ2-1; 14 bases are shared with TRBD2. The material sequenced was PBMCs. CDR3 DNA: TGTGCCAGCGGGACTAGCGGGGGTTCCTACAATGAGCAGTTCTTC. Translating it yields CASGTSGGSYNEQFF. The variable domain in full, with the rest retrieved from reference TRBV9 and TRBJ2-1, is DSGVTQTPKHLITATGQRVTLRCSPRSGDLSVYWYQQSLDQGLQFLIQYYNGEERAKGNILERFSAQQFPDLHSELNLSSLELGDSALYFCASGTSGGSYNEQFFGPGTRLTVL.